This T cell receptor beta chain was observed in a study of T cell responses to AZD1222 COVID-19 vaccine. Second doses at about 4 or about 12 weeks were pooled. Sequencing used immunoSEQ multiplex PCR; TCRdb keeps in-frame clones, though not all of them. Of under 130,000 clones in the sample, around nine tenths were seen once. Deletions cut 6 bases from V and 1 base from J, with 6 bases between. The CDR3 length is 12 residues. Per the germline V gene, CDR1 is SNHLY and CDR2 is FYNNEI. This chain uses TRBV2 with TRBJ1-1; no clear D. The TCR sequence derives from an adult who received the AZD1222 COVID-19 vaccine. The sequences come from peripheral blood, collected 28 days after the second AZD1222 dose. In nucleotides, the CDR3 is TGTGCCAGCAGATTAAGGAACACTGAAGCTTTCTTT. It yields the protein CASRLRNTEAFF.